The 18 T cell receptor beta chains listed next were all sequenced from one sample in a study of graft-versus-host responses after intestinal transplantation. These TCRs are of unknown antigen specificity. Profiling relied on immunoSEQ multiplex PCR, and the TCRdb table lists in-frame clones only, not all of them. The sample has tens of thousands of clones; 85% to 95% are singletons. The sequenced sample was unstimulated CD8+ T cells sorted from spleen or lymph node cells, obtained before transplant. These receptors came from a human donor who was the organ donor for an intestinal transplant.

The chain combines TRBV19 with TRBJ1-1; D may be TRBD1 (5 bases). V was shortened by 9 bases and J by 3 bases, with 17 bases between the two germline ends. CDR3 size: 14 residues. Germline-derived CDR1 and CDR2 are LNHDA and SQIVND (reference sequence). CDR3 sequence (DNA): TGTGCCAGCGAAGACCAACGGGGGTACACTGAAGCTTTCTTT. Translation: CASEDQRGYTEAFF.

The chain uses TRBV30 and TRBJ1-1; D is unclear. This CDR3 spans 11 amino acids. Trimming stripped 4 bases from V and 3 bases from J, with 6 bases between. The V gene's germline CDR1 is GTSNPN and CDR2 SVGIG (reference sequence). The CDR3 here is CAWTQDTEAFF. The CDR3 coding sequence is TGTGCCTGGACCCAGGACACTGAAGCTTTCTTT.

The chain has TRBV6-6 and TRBJ1-1, with TRBD1 as a possible D gene (5 bases). The germline CDR1 and CDR2 sequences are MNHNY and SVGAGI (reference sequence). CDR3 length: 16 amino acids. V lost 6 bases and J 1 base, leaving 18 bases between the germline ends. The CDR3 region is CASSQRGPAWNTEAFF. The CDR3 nucleotides are TGTGCCAGCAGCCAACGGGGCCCCGCTTGGAACACTGAAGCTTTCTTT.

This clone showed up just once. The chain has TRBV2 and TRBJ2-2; D call uncertain. This CDR3 comprises 16 residues. Germline V CDR1 and CDR2: SNHLY, FYNNEI. Trimming shortened V by 1 base and J by 1 base, and 10 bases separated the two germline ends. CDR3 in amino acids: CASSEGRGQNTGELFF. The CDR3 nucleotides are TGTGCCAGCAGTGAAGGGAGAGGCCAGAACACCGGGGAGCTGTTTTTT.

The chain is built from TRBV13 and TRBJ2-7; the match to TRBD1 covers 7 bases. CDR1 and CDR2 from the germline V gene are PRHDT and FYEKMQ (reference sequence). This CDR3 contains 14 residues. With 3 bases clipped from V and 7 bases from J, the junction kept 9 bases outside the gene matches. In nucleotides, the CDR3 is TGTGCCAGCAGCTTTACAGGGGCGGGTAGAGAGCAGTACTTC. It translates to CASSFTGAGREQYF.

This chain uses TRBV28 with TRBJ1-5; 10 positions match TRBD1. This CDR3 has 14 residues. V gave up 5 bases and J gave up 6 bases; unmatched junction bases: 4. Germline assignment: CDR1 MDHEN and CDR2 SYDVKM. The CDR3 sequence: CASSQTGGGQPQHF. The CDR3, as DNA: TGTGCCAGCAGTCAGACAGGGGGCGGTCAGCCCCAGCATTTT. The full variable domain, rest sourced from reference TRBV28 and TRBJ1-5, is DVKVTQSSRYLVKRTGEKVFLECVQDMDHENMFWYRQDPGLGLRLIYFSYDVKMKEKGDIPEGYSVSREKKERFSLILESASTNQTSMYLCASSQTGGGQPQHFGDGTRLSIL.

The chain links TRBV5-1 to TRBJ2-1, with 12 positions matching TRBD2. With V trimmed by 1 base and J by 0 bases, 5 bases remained unmatched. Germline assignment: CDR1 SGHRS and CDR2 YFSETQ. The CDR3 totals 18 residues. CDR3 DNA: TGCGCCAGCAGCTTGCTAGCGGGGGGGCCTAGCTCCTACAATGAGCAGTTCTTC. Translating it yields CASSLLAGGPSSYNEQFF.

Points on this clone: A read error may produce the germline difference seen at one junction end. The V and J genes are TRBV4-1 and TRBJ2-1; 7 bases are shared with TRBD2. The germline V gene encodes CDR1 MGHRA and CDR2 YSYEKL. This CDR3 contains 15 residues. In DNA form, the CDR3 reads TGCGCCAGCAGCCAAGTGCGGGGGTCCTTCAATGAGCAGTTCTTC. This gives the protein CASSQVRGSFNEQFF.

A single count supports this clone. The rearrangement uses TRBV5-4 and TRBJ2-3; 10 bases align to TRBD2. The junction had 2 bases not matched to a gene; V was cut back by 0 bases and J by 1 base. CDR1 is SGHNT and CDR2 is YYREEE in the germline V gene (reference sequence). The CDR3 runs to 16 residues. CDR3 sequence (DNA): TGTGCCAGCAGCTTGGTGGGGACTAGCGGCACAGATACGCAGTATTTT. Its protein product is CASSLVGTSGTDTQYF.

The rearrangement links TRBV19 to TRBJ2-7, with TRBD1 as a possible D gene (6 bases). Germline loops: CDR1 LNHDA, CDR2 SQIVND (reference sequence). Trimming left V 0 bases short and J 2 bases short, with 11 bases between. This CDR3 contains 15 residues. CDR3: CASSIELDSTYEQYF. The DNA of the CDR3 is TGTGCCAGTAGTATAGAACTGGACAGTACCTACGAGCAGTACTTC.

The chain is built from TRBV30 and TRBJ2-7; a weak D match, TRBD2 (7 bases). V was shortened by 8 bases and J by 1 base, with 18 bases between the two germline ends. The V gene's germline CDR1 is GTSNPN and CDR2 SVGIG (reference sequence). This CDR3 has 14 amino acids. Here the CDR3 reads CAGKTGGRSYEQYF. DNA of the CDR3: TGTGCCGGGAAGACGGGGGGCCGGTCCTACGAGCAGTACTTC.

V gene TRBV4-2 combines with J gene TRBJ2-2; TRBD2 matches at 10 bases. The V gene's germline CDR1 is LGHNA and CDR2 YNFKEQ. V was pared by 2 bases and J by 0 bases, with 6 bases of the junction left unmatched. The CDR3 runs to 18 residues. The CDR3 region has the DNA TGTGCCAGCAGCCAACCCCCAGCGGGAGGGCCGAACACCGGGGAGCTGTTTTTT. The encoded protein is CASSQPPAGGPNTGELFF.

The chain couples TRBV6-5 to TRBJ1-1; TRBD1 agrees at 7 bases. V gave up 0 bases and J gave up 4 bases; unmatched junction bases: 5. The CDR3 is 15 residues long. Germline V gene sequence: CDR1 MNHEY, CDR2 SVGAGI. The CDR3 DNA follows: TGTGCCAGCAGTTACTCGAAACAGGGGCTCACTGAAGCTTTCTTT. Protein sequence: CASSYSKQGLTEAFF.

The chain employs TRBV28 and TRBJ2-2; 7 bases are a match to TRBD1. The CDR3 spans 13 residues. The germline V gene has CDR1 MDHEN and CDR2 SYDVKM. The CDR3 DNA sequence: TGTGCGATCCGGGACAGATACACCGGGGAGCTGTTTTTT. This sequence encodes CAIRDRYTGELFF.

This sequence joins TRBV21-1 and TRBJ2-7; the table names TRBD1, a call not compared with the DNA. TRBV21-1 is labeled a pseudogene. The CDR3 runs 14 residues. DNA for the CDR3: TGTGCCAGCAGCAAAAGGGACAGCTCCTACGAGCAGTACTTC. Its protein is CASSKRDSSYEQYF.

In its sample, this clone was seen a few times. The V call is TRBV11-3, the J call TRBJ2-7; 11 positions agree with TRBD1. The trim removed 0 bases at V and 3 bases at J, leaving 1 base unmatched. The CDR3 contains 15 residues. Germline V lookup: CDR1 SGHNT, CDR2 YENEEA. The CDR3: CASSLEGTGGYEQYF. For the CDR3, the DNA is TGTGCCAGCAGCTTAGAGGGGACAGGGGGCTACGAGCAGTACTTC.

The rearrangement links TRBV19 to TRBJ1-2; perhaps TRBD1 as D (5 bases). V lost 3 bases and J lost 6, with 11 bases in between. CDR3 size: 13 residues. Germline V gives CDR1 LNHDA, CDR2 SQIVND (reference sequence). CDR3 amino acids: CASSIQGLDGYTF. The CDR3 DNA follows: TGTGCCAGTAGTATTCAGGGTTTGGATGGCTACACCTTC.

The chain has TRBV6-6 and TRBJ2-2; 13 bases fit TRBD2. Germline V CDR1 and CDR2: MNHNY, SVGAGI (reference sequence). This CDR3 has 16 amino acids. The V segment lost 6 bases and the J segment 5 bases; nucleotides outside the gene matches: 6. As DNA, the CDR3 is TGTGCCAGCAGCAAGGGACTAGCGGGGATAACCGGGGAGCTGTTTTTT. This codes for CASSKGLAGITGELFF.